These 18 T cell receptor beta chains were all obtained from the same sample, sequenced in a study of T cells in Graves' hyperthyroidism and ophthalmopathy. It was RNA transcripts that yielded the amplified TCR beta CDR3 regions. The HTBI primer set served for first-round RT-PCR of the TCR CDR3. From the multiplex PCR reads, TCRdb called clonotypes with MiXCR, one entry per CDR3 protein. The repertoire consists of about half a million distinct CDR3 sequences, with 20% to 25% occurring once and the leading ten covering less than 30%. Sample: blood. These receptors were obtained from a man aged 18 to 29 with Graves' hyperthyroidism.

For the CDR3, the DNA is TGTGCCAGCAGTTACCTCGGCAGCGGACGAGAGACCCAGTACTTC. Protein product: CASSYLGSGRETQYF. V is TRBV6-2 or TRBV6-3 and J is TRBJ2-5; D perhaps matches TRBD2 (5 bases). Germline lookup yields CDR1 MNHEY and CDR2 SVGEGT. Between the trimmed V and J ends, which lost 2 bases and 4 bases, there was a span of 14 bases. The CDR3 contains 15 residues.

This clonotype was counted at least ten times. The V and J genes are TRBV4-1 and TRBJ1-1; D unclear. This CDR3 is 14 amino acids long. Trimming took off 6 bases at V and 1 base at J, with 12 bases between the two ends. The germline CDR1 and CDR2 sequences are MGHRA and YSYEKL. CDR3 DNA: TGCGCCAGCAGATGGAGGCCTGAGAACACTGAAGCTTTCTTT. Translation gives CASRWRPENTEAFF.

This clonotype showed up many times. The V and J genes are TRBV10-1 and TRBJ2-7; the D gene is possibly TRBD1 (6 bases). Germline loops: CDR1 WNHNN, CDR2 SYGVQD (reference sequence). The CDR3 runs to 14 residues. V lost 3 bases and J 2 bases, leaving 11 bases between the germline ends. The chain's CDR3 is CASSEGGPPYEQYF. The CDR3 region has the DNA TGCGCCAGCAGTGAAGGGGGTCCTCCCTACGAGCAGTACTTC.

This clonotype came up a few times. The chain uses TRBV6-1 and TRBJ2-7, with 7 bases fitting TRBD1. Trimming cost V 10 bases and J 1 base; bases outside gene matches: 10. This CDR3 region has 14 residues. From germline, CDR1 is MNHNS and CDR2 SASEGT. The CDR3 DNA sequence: TGTGCCACAAACAGGGGCGGTCGTTCCTACGAGCAGTACTTC. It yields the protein CATNRGGRSYEQYF.

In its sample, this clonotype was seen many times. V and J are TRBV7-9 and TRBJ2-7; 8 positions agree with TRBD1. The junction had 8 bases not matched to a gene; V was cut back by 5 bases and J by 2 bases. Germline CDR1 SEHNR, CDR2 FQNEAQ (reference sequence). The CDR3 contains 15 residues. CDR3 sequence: CASSGTTGVPYEQYF. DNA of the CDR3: TGTGCCAGCAGCGGAACGACAGGGGTCCCCTACGAGCAGTACTTC. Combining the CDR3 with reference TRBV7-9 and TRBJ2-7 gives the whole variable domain DTGVSQNPRHKITKRGQNVTFRCDPISEHNRLYWYRQTLGQGPEFLTYFQNEAQLEKSRLLSDRFSAERPKGSFSTLEIQRTEQGDSAMYLCASSGTTGVPYEQYFGPGTRLTVT.

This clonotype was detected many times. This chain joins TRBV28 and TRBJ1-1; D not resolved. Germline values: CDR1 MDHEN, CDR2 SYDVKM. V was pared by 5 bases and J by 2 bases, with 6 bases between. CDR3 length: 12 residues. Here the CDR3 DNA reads TGTGCCAGCAGTCCCTATAACACTGAAGCTTTCTTT. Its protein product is CASSPYNTEAFF.

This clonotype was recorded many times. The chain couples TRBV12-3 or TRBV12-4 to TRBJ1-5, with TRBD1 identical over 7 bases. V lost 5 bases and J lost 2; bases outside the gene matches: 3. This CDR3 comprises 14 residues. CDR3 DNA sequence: TGTGCCAGCAGTCGCCAGGGGGGCAATCAGCCCCAGCATTTT. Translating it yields CASSRQGGNQPQHF.

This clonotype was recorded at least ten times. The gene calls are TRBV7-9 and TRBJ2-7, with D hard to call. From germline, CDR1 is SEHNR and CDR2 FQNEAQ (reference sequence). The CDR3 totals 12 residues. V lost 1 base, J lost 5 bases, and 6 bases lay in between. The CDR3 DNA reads TGTGCCAGCAGCTTAGTGATTCACGAGCAGTACTTC. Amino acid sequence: CASSLVIHEQYF.

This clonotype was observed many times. This CDR3 reads CASSLTGGLYEQYF. CDR3 coding DNA: TGTGCCAGCAGTTTAACCGGGGGGCTCTACGAGCAGTACTTC. The chain recombines TRBV12-3 or TRBV12-4 with TRBJ2-7, with D perhaps matching TRBD2 (7 bases). Trimming left V 2 bases short and J 3 bases short, with 11 bases between. The CDR3 sequence is 14 residues long.

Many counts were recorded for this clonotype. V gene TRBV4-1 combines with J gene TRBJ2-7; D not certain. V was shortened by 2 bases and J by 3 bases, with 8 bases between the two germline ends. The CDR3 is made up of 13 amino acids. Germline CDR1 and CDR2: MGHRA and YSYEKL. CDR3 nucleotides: TGCGCCAGCAGCCAAATGTACAGCTACGAGCAGTACTTC. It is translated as CASSQMYSYEQYF.

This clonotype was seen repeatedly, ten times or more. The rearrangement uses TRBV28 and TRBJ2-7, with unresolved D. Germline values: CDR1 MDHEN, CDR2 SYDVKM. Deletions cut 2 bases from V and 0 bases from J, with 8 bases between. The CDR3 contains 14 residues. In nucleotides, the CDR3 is TGTGCCAGCAGTTTAAGGCGAAGCTCCTACGAGCAGTACTTC. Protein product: CASSLRRSSYEQYF.

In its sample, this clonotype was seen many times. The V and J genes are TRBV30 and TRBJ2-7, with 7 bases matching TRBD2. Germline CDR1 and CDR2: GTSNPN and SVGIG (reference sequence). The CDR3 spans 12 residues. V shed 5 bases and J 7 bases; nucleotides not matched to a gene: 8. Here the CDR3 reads CAWGYGGKEQYF. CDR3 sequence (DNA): TGTGCCTGGGGCTACGGGGGGAAAGAGCAGTACTTC.

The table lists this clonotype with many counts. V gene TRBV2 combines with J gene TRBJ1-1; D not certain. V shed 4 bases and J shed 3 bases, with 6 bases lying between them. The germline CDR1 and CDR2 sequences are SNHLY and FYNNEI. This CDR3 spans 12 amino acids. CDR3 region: CASSAWDTEAFF. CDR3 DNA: TGTGCCAGCAGTGCCTGGGACACTGAAGCTTTCTTT.

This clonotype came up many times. CDR3 sequence (DNA): TGTGCCAGCAGTTACATTCGCGAGGGATCCTACGAGCAGTACTTC. It encodes CASSYIREGSYEQYF. This chain links TRBV6-5 with TRBJ2-7; a possible D gene is TRBD2 (5 bases). Trimming left V 2 bases short and J 1 base short, with 12 bases between. Per germline, CDR1 MNHEY and CDR2 SVGAGI. The CDR3 runs 15 residues.

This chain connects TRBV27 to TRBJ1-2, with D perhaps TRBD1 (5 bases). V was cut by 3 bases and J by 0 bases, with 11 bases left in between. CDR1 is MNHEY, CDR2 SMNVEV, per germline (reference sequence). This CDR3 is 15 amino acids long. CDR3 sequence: CASSLRRTTNYGYTF. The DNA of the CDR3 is TGTGCCAGCAGTTTGAGGAGGACAACTAACTATGGCTACACCTTC.

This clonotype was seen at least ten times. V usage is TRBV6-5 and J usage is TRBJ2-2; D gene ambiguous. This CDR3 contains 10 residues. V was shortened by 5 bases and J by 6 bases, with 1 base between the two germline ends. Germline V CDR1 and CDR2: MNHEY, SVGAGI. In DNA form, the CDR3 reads TGTGCCAGCAGTCCCGGGGAGCTGTTTTTT. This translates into CASSPGELFF.

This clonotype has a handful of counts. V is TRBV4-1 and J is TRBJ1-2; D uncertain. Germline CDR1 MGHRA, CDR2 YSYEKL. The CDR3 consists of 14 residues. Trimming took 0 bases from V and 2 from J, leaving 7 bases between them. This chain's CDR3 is CASSQDSINYGYTF. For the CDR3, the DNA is TGCGCCAGCAGCCAAGATTCAATCAACTATGGCTACACCTTC.

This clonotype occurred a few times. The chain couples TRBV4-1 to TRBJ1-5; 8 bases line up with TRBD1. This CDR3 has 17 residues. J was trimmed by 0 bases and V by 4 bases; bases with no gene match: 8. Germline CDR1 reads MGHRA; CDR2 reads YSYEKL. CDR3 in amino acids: CASSPTDRGYSNQPQHF. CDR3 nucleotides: TGCGCCAGCAGCCCTACCGACAGGGGTTATAGCAATCAGCCCCAGCATTTT.